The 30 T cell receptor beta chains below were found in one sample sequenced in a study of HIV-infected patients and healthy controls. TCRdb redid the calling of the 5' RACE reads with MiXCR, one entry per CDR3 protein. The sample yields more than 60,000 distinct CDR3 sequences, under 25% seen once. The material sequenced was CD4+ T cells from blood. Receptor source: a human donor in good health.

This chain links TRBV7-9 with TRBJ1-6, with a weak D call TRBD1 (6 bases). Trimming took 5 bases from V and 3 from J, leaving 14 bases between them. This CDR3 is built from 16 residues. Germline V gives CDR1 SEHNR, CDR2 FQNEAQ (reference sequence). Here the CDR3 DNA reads TGTGCCAGCAGCCTGCAGACAGGTCGCTATAATTCACCCCTCCACTTT. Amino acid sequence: CASSLQTGRYNSPLHF.

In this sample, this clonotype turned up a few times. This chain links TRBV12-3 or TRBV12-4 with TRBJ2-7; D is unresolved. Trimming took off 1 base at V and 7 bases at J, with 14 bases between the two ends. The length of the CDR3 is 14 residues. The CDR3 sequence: CASSLGLTAAEQYF. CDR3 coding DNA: TGTGCCAGCAGTTTAGGTTTAACTGCCGCTGAGCAGTACTTC.

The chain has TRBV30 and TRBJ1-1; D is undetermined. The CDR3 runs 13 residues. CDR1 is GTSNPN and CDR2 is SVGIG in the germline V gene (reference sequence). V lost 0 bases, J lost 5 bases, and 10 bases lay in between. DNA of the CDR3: TGTGCCTGGAGTGTACAAGGAAGGACTGAAGCTTTCTTT. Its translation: CAWSVQGRTEAFF.

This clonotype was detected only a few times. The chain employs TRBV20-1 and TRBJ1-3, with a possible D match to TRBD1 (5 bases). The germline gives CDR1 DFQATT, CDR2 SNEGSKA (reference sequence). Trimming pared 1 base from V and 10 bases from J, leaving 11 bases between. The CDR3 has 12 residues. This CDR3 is CSARGQGETIYF. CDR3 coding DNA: TGCAGTGCTAGAGGGCAGGGTGAAACCATATATTTT.

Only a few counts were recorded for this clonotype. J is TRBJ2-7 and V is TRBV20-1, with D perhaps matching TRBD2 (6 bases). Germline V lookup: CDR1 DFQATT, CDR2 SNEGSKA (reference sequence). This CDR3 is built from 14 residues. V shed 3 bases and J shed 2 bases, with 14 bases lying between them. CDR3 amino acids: CSASRSGPAYEQYF. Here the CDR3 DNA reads TGCAGTGCTAGTCGTAGCGGACCGGCCTACGAGCAGTACTTC.

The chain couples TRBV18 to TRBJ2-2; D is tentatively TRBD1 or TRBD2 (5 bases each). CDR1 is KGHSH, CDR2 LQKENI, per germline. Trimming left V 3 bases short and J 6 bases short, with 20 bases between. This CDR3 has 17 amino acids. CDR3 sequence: CASSPNYDARGAGELFF. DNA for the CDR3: TGTGCCAGCTCACCCAACTACGACGCCAGAGGGGCCGGGGAGCTGTTTTTT.

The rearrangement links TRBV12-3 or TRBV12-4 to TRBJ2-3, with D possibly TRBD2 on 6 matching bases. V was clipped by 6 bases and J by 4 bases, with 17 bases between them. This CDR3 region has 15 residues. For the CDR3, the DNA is TGTGCCAGCAGCACCGGGACTCAACGGCCAGATACGCAGTATTTT. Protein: CASSTGTQRPDTQYF.

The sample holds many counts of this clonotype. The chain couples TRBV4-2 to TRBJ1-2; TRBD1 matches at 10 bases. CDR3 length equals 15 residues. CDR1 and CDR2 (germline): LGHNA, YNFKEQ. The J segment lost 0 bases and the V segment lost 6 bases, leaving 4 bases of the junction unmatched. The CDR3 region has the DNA TGTGCCAGCAGGAGACAGGGGGCAACTAACTATGGCTACACCTTC. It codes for CASRRQGATNYGYTF.

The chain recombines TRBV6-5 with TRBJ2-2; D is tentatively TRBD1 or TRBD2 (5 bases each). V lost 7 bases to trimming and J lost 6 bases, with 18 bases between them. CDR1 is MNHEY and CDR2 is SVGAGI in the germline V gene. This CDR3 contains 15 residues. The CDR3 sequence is CASKTRDHLAGELFF. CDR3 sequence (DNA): TGTGCCAGCAAAACCCGGGACCACCTGGCCGGGGAGCTGTTTTTT.

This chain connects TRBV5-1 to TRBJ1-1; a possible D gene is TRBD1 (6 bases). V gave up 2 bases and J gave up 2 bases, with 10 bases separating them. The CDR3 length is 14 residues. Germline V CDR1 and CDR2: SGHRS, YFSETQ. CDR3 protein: CASSFLDSNTEAFF. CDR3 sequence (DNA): TGCGCCAGCAGCTTTTTGGACAGTAACACTGAAGCTTTCTTT.

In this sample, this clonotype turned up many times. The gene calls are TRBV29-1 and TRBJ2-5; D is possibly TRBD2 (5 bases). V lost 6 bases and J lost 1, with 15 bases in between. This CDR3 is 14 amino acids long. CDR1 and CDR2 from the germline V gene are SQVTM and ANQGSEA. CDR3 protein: CSVRYYEGQETQYF. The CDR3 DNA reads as TGCAGCGTCAGGTATTACGAGGGCCAAGAGACCCAGTACTTC.

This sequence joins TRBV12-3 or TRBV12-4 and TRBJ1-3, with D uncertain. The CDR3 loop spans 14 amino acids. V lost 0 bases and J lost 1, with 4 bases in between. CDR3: CASSLAGSGNTIYF. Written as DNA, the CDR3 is TGTGCCAGCAGTTTAGCAGGGTCTGGAAACACCATATATTTT.

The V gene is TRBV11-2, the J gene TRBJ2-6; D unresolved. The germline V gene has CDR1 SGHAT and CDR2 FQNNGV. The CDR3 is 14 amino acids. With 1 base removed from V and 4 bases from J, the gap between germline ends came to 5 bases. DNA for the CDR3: TGTGCCAGCAGCTTAGTTGGGGGGGCCAACGTCCTGACTTTC. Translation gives CASSLVGGANVLTF.

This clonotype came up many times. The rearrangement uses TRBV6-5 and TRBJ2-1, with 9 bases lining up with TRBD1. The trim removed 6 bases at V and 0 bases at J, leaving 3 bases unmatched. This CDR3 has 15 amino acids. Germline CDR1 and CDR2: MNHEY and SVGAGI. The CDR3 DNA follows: TGTGCCAGCAGGAGGGACAGGGACTCCTACAATGAGCAGTTCTTC. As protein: CASRRDRDSYNEQFF.

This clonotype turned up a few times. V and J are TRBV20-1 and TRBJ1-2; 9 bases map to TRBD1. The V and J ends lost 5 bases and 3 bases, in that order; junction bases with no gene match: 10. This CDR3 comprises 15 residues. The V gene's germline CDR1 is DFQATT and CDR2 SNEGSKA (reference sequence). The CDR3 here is CSAVQRDRVDYGYTF. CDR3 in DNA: TGCAGTGCTGTCCAACGGGACAGGGTAGACTATGGCTACACCTTC.

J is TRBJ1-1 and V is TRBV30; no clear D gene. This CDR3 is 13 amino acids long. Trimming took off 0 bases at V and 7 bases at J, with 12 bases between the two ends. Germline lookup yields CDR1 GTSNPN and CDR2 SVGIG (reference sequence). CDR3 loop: CAWSVAGFLEAFF. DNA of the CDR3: TGTGCCTGGAGTGTGGCGGGGTTCCTTGAAGCTTTCTTT.

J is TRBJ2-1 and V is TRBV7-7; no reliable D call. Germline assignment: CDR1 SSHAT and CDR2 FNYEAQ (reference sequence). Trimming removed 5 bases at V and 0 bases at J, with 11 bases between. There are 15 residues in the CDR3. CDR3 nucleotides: TGTGCCAGCAGCCAGGACCGCAGCTCCTACAATGAGCAGTTCTTC. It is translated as CASSQDRSSYNEQFF.

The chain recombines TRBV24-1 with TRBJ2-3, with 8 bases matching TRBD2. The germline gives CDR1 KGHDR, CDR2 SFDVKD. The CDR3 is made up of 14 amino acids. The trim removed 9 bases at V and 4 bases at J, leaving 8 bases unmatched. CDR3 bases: TGTGCCACCGCGACGGGAGGGTCCGCAGATACGCAGTATTTT. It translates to CATATGGSADTQYF.

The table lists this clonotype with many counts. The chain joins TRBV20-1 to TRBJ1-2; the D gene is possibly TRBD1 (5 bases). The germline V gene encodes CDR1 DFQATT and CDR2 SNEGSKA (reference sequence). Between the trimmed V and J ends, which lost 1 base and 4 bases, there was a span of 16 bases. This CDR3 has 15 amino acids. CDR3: CSARVVGTHRYGYTF. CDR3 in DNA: TGCAGTGCTAGAGTCGTGGGGACCCATCGCTATGGCTACACCTTC.

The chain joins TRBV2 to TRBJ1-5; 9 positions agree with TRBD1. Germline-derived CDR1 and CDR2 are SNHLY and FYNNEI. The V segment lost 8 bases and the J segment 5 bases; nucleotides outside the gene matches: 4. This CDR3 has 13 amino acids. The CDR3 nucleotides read TGTGCCAGCTGCCGGGACAGGGATCAGCCCCAGCATTTT. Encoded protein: CASCRDRDQPQHF.

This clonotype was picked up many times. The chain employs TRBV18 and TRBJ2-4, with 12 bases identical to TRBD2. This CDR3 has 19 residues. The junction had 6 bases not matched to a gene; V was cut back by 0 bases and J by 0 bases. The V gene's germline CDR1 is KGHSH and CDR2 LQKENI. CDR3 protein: CASSPPGLAGSLAKNIQYF. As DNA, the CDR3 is TGTGCCAGCTCACCACCTGGACTAGCGGGAAGTCTAGCCAAAAACATTCAGTACTTC.

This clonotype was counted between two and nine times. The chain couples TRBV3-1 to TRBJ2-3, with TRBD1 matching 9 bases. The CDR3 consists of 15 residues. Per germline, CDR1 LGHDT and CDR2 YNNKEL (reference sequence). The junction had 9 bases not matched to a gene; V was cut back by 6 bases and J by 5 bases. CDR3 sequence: CASRLSGQGLDTQYF. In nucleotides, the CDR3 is TGTGCCAGCAGGCTCTCCGGACAGGGGCTAGATACGCAGTATTTT.

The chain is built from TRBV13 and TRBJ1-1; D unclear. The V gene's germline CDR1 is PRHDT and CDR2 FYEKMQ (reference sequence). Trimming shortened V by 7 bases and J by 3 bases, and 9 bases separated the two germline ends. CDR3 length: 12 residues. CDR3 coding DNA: TGTGCCAGCAACCTATACGACACTGAAGCTTTCTTT. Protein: CASNLYDTEAFF.

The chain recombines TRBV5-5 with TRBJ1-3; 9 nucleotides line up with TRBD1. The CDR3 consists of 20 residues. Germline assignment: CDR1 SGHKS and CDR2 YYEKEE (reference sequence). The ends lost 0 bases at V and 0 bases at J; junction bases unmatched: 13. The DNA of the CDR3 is TGTGCCAGCAGCTTGGCCGGGGGACAGGGCTTCATAGGCTCTGGAAACACCATATATTTT. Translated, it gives CASSLAGGQGFIGSGNTIYF.

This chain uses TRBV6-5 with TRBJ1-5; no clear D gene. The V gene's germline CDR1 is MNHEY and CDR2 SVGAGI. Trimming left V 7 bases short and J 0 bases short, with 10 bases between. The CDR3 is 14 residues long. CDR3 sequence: CASKGGPSNQPQHF. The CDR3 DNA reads TGTGCCAGCAAAGGAGGACCTAGCAATCAGCCCCAGCATTTT.

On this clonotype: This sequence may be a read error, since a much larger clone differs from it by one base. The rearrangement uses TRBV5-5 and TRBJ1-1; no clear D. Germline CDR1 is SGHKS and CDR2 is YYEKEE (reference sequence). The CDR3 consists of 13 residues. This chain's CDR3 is CASSLRVNTGAFF. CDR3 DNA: TGTGCCAGCAGCTTGCGTGTGAACACTGGAGCTTTCTTT.

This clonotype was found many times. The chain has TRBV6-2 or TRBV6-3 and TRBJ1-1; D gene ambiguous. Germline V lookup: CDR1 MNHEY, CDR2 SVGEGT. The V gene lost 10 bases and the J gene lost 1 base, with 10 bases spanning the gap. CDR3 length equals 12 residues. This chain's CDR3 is CATTTSNTEAFF. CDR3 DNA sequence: TGTGCCACAACAACTTCGAACACTGAAGCTTTCTTT.

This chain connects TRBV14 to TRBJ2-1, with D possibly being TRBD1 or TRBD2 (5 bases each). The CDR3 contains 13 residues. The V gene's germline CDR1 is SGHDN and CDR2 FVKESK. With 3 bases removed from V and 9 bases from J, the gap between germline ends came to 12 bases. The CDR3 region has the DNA TGTGCCAGCAGCCAGGTCGTGAGGGGTGAGCAGTTCTTC. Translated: CASSQVVRGEQFF.

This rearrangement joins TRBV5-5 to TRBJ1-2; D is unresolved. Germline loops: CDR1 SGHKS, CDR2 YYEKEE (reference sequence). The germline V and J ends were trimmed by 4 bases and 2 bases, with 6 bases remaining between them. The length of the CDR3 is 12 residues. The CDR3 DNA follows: TGTGCCAGCAGCCAGGAGAACTATGGCTACACCTTC. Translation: CASSQENYGYTF.

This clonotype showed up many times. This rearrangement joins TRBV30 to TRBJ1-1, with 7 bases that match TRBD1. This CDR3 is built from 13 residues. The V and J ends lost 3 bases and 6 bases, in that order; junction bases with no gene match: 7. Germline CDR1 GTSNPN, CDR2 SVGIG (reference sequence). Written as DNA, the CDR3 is TGTGCCTGGAGGGCAGGGGGGATATCTGAAGCTTTCTTT. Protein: CAWRAGGISEAFF.